The clone carrying this TCR beta chain is hyperexpanded within its sample. Sorting of live CD3+CD8+TCRalphabeta+ cells by PD-1 and/or TIGIT gave four subsets. The data belong to a study of circulating CD8 cells and anti-PD-1 response in melanoma. J gave up 7 bases and V 6 bases, and 8 bases lay outside the gene matches. This CDR3 spans 13 amino acids. The germline V gene encodes CDR1 SGHTA and CDR2 FQGNSA. Using roughly 15 ng of total RNA, TCR libraries were made with the QIAseq Immune Repertoire TCR panel. Using its own MiXCR run on the reads, TCRdb lists one record per CDR3 protein. The sample shows about 620 distinct CDR3 sequences, approximately 9% of them seen only once.

Material: CD8+ T cells from PBMCs, obtained at baseline or after one month of anti-PD-1 therapy (not recorded which). The receptor's source is a human donor with melanoma. V usage is TRBV7-2 and J usage is TRBJ1-1; 7 bases line up with TRBD1. This chain's CDR3 is CASRRTGPVEAFF. Here the CDR3 DNA reads TGTGCCAGCAGGAGGACAGGACCGGTTGAAGCTTTCTTT. Using reference TRBV7-2 and TRBJ1-1 for the parts outside the CDR3, the full variable domain is GAGVSQSPSNKVTEKGKDVELRCDPISGHTALYWYRQSLGQGLEFLIYFQGNSAPDKSGLPSDRFSAERTGGSVSTLTIQRTQQEDSAVYLCASRRTGPVEAFFGQGTRLTVV.